The 31 T cell receptor beta chains below were found in one sample sequenced in a study of T cell changes during pregnancy in multiple sclerosis. Assay: immunoSEQ multiplex PCR; the TCRdb copy retains only in-frame clones and omits some. Among tens of thousands of clones, about 91% were seen once, and the ten largest hold roughly 0.76%. The starting material was CD4+ T cells from peripheral blood mononuclear cells, obtained in the first trimester of pregnancy. Receptors originate from a female donor with multiple sclerosis, enrolled in a pregnancy study.

This rearrangement joins TRBV30 to TRBJ1-5; D is ambiguous. The CDR3 is 15 amino acids. V gave up 0 bases and J gave up 5 bases, with 14 bases separating them. Germline V gene data show CDR1 as GTSNPN and CDR2 as SVGIG (reference sequence). CDR3 residues: CAWSVPSREHQPQHF. The CDR3 nucleotides are TGTGCCTGGAGTGTACCCTCAAGGGAGCATCAGCCCCAGCATTTT.

This chain uses TRBV19 with TRBJ1-2, with TRBD1 as a possible D gene (5 bases). Germline CDR1 reads LNHDA; CDR2 reads SQIVND (reference sequence). The CDR3 has 15 residues. V shed 6 bases and J shed 3 bases, with 17 bases lying between them. CDR3 region: CASSSRGRVDYGYTF. The CDR3, as DNA: TGTGCCAGTAGCTCTAGGGGCAGGGTGGACTATGGCTACACCTTC.

V and J are TRBV6-6 and TRBJ1-1; D gene unclear. Trimming left V 4 bases short and J 0 bases short, with 12 bases between. The germline gives CDR1 MNHNY, CDR2 SVGAGI (reference sequence). This CDR3 is 15 amino acids long. The CDR3 DNA is TGTGCCAGCAGTTCTCCCGTCCTCTTGAACACTGAAGCTTTCTTT. Protein product: CASSSPVLLNTEAFF.

The chain links TRBV7-6 to TRBJ2-7; D perhaps matches TRBD2 (5 bases). Germline CDR1 and CDR2: SGHVS and FNYEAQ. V dropped 5 bases and J dropped 5 bases, with 25 bases sitting between them. This CDR3 has 17 amino acids. The CDR3 sequence: CASSPLAPRYYLHEQYF. The CDR3 nucleotides are TGTGCCAGCAGCCCCTTAGCGCCCAGATATTATCTCCACGAGCAGTACTTC.

This sequence joins TRBV10-3 and TRBJ1-5; TRBD1 matches at 7 bases. The CDR3 has 16 amino acids. Germline V gene sequence: CDR1 ENHRY, CDR2 SYGVKD. With 0 bases clipped from V and 6 bases from J, the junction kept 8 bases outside the gene matches. The CDR3 DNA is TGTGCCATCAGTGAGTCTTTTCGTAGACAGGGTCAGCCCCAGCATTTT. It is translated as CAISESFRRQGQPQHF.

V gene TRBV27 combines with J gene TRBJ1-2, with 8 bases that match TRBD1. Unmatched junction bases numbered 7, after V lost 3 bases and J lost 1 base. Germline CDR1 MNHEY, CDR2 SMNVEV (reference sequence). CDR3 length: 16 amino acids. The CDR3 loop is CASSFYRTGSNYGYTF. CDR3 nucleotides: TGTGCCAGCAGTTTCTACAGGACAGGGAGTAACTATGGCTACACCTTC.

The chain carries TRBV9 and TRBJ1-3; D call uncertain. From germline, CDR1 is SGDLS and CDR2 YYNGEE. Trimming left V 0 bases short and J 4 bases short, with 11 bases between. The CDR3 has 15 amino acids. CDR3 bases: TGTGCCAGCAGCGTAGGATCGGACTCCGGAAACACCATATATTTT. Its translation: CASSVGSDSGNTIYF.

The CDR3 is CASSIAAGDFYGYTF. CDR3 in DNA: TGTGCCAGTAGTATTGCCGCCGGGGACTTCTATGGCTACACCTTC. The chain recombines TRBV19 with TRBJ1-2, with D tentatively TRBD1 (5 bases). The CDR3 spans 15 residues. The V end lost 3 bases, the J end lost 4 bases, and 15 bases lay between the germline ends. Germline CDR1 reads LNHDA; CDR2 reads SQIVND (reference sequence).

The rearrangement joins TRBV27 to TRBJ2-2; 8 positions agree with TRBD2. The J segment lost 5 bases and the V segment lost 3 bases, leaving 8 bases of the junction unmatched. The germline V gene has CDR1 MNHEY and CDR2 SMNVEV (reference sequence). The CDR3 is made up of 16 amino acids. CDR3 DNA sequence: TGTGCCAGCAGTTTGAGGCTAGCGGGTTGGACCGGGGAGCTGTTTTTT. Translation gives CASSLRLAGWTGELFF.

The DNA for the CDR3 is TGCGCCAGCAGCACCGGACAGGGAGGATTGGATACGCAGTATTTT. Amino acid sequence: CASSTGQGGLDTQYF. The V and J genes are TRBV5-1 and TRBJ2-3; 8 nucleotides agree with TRBD1. V shed 4 bases, J shed 6 bases, and the junction held 10 bases outside the gene matches. Germline CDR1 and CDR2: SGHRS and YFSETQ. The CDR3 consists of 15 residues.

The chain joins TRBV2 to TRBJ1-2; tentatively, D is TRBD1 (6 bases). This CDR3 has 15 residues. Germline V CDR1 and CDR2: SNHLY, FYNNEI. V lost 3 bases, J lost 8 bases, and 19 bases lay in between. CDR3 DNA: TGTGCCAGCAGTGATGGGGGGGCGGTCCTCTACGGCTACACCTTC. Its translation: CASSDGGAVLYGYTF.

V is TRBV20-1 and J is TRBJ2-1, with no clear D. Trimming cost V 2 bases and J 7 bases, with 6 bases left between them. The CDR3 totals 11 residues. Germline lookup yields CDR1 DFQATT and CDR2 SNEGSKA (reference sequence). This CDR3 reads CSARLLNEQFF. CDR3 in DNA: TGCAGTGCTAGACTTTTGAATGAGCAGTTCTTC.

The table lists this clone with a few counts. The chain carries TRBV7-9 and TRBJ2-6, with D possibly TRBD1 on 6 matching bases. V lost 1 base and J lost 4, with 17 bases in between. The CDR3 covers 18 residues. In germline, CDR1 is SEHNR, CDR2 FQNEAQ (reference sequence). The CDR3 DNA is TGTGCCAGCAGCTTAGGAAGGACAGTCCTCGAAGGGGCCAACGTCCTGACTTTC. This translates into CASSLGRTVLEGANVLTF.

This chain joins TRBV11-2 and TRBJ2-7; perhaps TRBD2 as D (5 bases). Germline CDR1 and CDR2: SGHAT and FQNNGV. V was pared by 4 bases and J by 6 bases, with 22 bases between. The CDR3 extends over 16 amino acids. CDR3 in amino acids: CASSSLGTRGLREQYF. The CDR3 bases are TGTGCCAGCAGCTCGCTGGGTACCCGGGGTTTACGCGAGCAGTACTTC.

The chain carries TRBV7-2 and TRBJ1-2; 7 positions match TRBD1. V was clipped by 3 bases and J by 6 bases; unmatched bases: 4. This CDR3 region has 13 residues. Germline lookup yields CDR1 SGHTA and CDR2 FQGNSA. The CDR3, as DNA: TGTGCCAGCAGCTTTGACAGGGAGAATGGCTACACCTTC. It is translated as CASSFDRENGYTF.

The chain couples TRBV11-2 to TRBJ1-1; D uncertain. Germline values: CDR1 SGHAT, CDR2 FQNNGV. Trimming took 5 bases from V and 8 from J, leaving 12 bases between them. The CDR3 extends over 12 amino acids. The CDR3 protein is CASSVARREAFF. CDR3 DNA: TGTGCCAGCAGCGTCGCGAGAAGAGAAGCTTTCTTT. Full variable domain (outside the CDR3, taken from reference TRBV11-2 and TRBJ1-1): EAGVAQSPRYKIIEKRQSVAFWCNPISGHATLYWYQQILGQGPKLLIQFQNNGVVDDSQLPKDRFSAERLKGVDSTLKIQPAKLEDSAVYLCASSVARREAFFGQGTRLTVV.

The chain joins TRBV6-5 to TRBJ1-3, with D maybe TRBD1 (5 bases). CDR1 and CDR2 (germline): MNHEY, SVGAGI. V was pared by 4 bases and J by 4 bases, with 8 bases between. CDR3 length: 13 amino acids. The CDR3 DNA is TGTGCCAGCAGTTGGTCAGGGGGAAACACCATATATTTT. Residues: CASSWSGGNTIYF.

This rearrangement joins TRBV7-2 to TRBJ1-1; 7 bases line up with TRBD1. Trimming cost V 3 bases and J 4 bases; bases outside gene matches: 8. CDR1 is SGHTA, CDR2 FQGNSA, per germline. This CDR3 comprises 15 residues. CDR3 protein: CASSFVTGTSTEAFF. In DNA, the CDR3 is TGTGCCAGCAGCTTTGTGACAGGGACGAGCACTGAAGCTTTCTTT.

This clone was picked up one time. The chain recombines TRBV5-1 with TRBJ2-5; 7 bases map to TRBD2. Germline V gene data show CDR1 as SGHRS and CDR2 as YFSETQ. Trimming cost V 4 bases and J 1 base; bases outside gene matches: 7. The CDR3 contains 15 residues. In DNA, the CDR3 is TGCGCCAGCAGCCCCCTCGGGGGGTCCCAAGAGACCCAGTACTTC. Its translation is CASSPLGGSQETQYF.

This clone was seen just once. This sequence joins TRBV2 and TRBJ2-5, with D perhaps matching TRBD1 (5 bases). The CDR3 is 14 amino acids. Between the trimmed V and J ends, which lost 7 bases and 3 bases, there was a span of 15 bases. Germline V lookup: CDR1 SNHLY, CDR2 FYNNEI. CDR3 DNA sequence: TGTGCCAGCACCGCCAGGGTGTCGAAAGAGACCCAGTACTTC. Translating it yields CASTARVSKETQYF.

This chain connects TRBV6-6 to TRBJ1-1; D is perhaps TRBD1 (6 bases). V was trimmed by 0 bases and J by 2 bases, leaving 7 bases between them. This CDR3 contains 14 residues. Germline CDR1 MNHNY, CDR2 SVGAGI (reference sequence). The CDR3 here is CASSYSGTNTEAFF. CDR3 bases: TGTGCCAGCAGTTACTCCGGGACAAACACTGAAGCTTTCTTT.

V usage is TRBV5-6 and J usage is TRBJ2-6; D not resolved. Trimming took 3 bases from V and 2 from J, leaving 12 bases between them. This CDR3 is built from 16 residues. Germline-derived CDR1 and CDR2 are SGHDT and YYEEEE. CDR3 in amino acids: CASSSGQVPGANVLTF. The DNA for the CDR3 is TGTGCCAGCAGCTCAGGCCAGGTCCCTGGGGCCAACGTCCTGACTTTC. Filled out from reference TRBV5-6 and TRBJ2-6, the complete variable domain reads DAGVTQSPTHLIKTRGQQVTLRCSPKSGHDTVSWYQQALGQGPQFIFQYYEEEERQRGNFPDRFSGHQFPNYSSELNVNALLLGDSALYLCASSSGQVPGANVLTFGAGSRLTVL.

The V gene is TRBV30, the J gene TRBJ1-1; D gene unclear. The CDR3 sequence is 12 residues long. V was clipped by 7 bases and J by 11 bases, with 20 bases between them. The germline gives CDR1 GTSNPN, CDR2 SVGIG (reference sequence). CDR3 region: CALTPGNGGAFF. CDR3 DNA sequence: TGTGCCTTAACACCGGGCAATGGCGGGGCTTTCTTT. The full variable domain, rest sourced from reference TRBV30 and TRBJ1-1, is SQTIHQWPATLVQPVGSPLSLECTVEGTSNPNLYWYRQAAGRGLQLLFYSVGIGQISSEVPQNLSASRPQDRQFILSSKKLLLSDSGFYLCALTPGNGGAFFGQGTRLTVV.

The V and J genes are TRBV10-3 and TRBJ1-2; the D gene is possibly TRBD1 (6 bases). Germline loops: CDR1 ENHRY, CDR2 SYGVKD. The CDR3 runs 13 residues. Trimming took 5 bases from V and 4 from J, leaving 11 bases between them. CDR3 region: CAISKPGAYGYTF. CDR3 DNA sequence: TGTGCCATCAGTAAGCCAGGGGCCTATGGCTACACCTTC.

The V and J genes are TRBV29-1 and TRBJ2-1, with 14 bases that match TRBD2. This CDR3 is built from 16 residues. V shed 2 bases, J shed 10 bases, and the junction held 10 bases outside the gene matches. Looked up from germline, CDR1 is SQVTM and CDR2 is ANQGSEA. This CDR3 reads CSVEYRLAGGFGEQFF. DNA for the CDR3: TGCAGCGTTGAATATCGACTAGCGGGGGGGTTTGGGGAGCAGTTCTTC.

This chain connects TRBV21-1 to TRBJ1-5; TRBD1, as called in the table, went unchecked against the DNA. TRBV21-1 is annotated as a pseudogene. The CDR3 totals 20 residues. CDR3 in DNA: TGTGCCAGCACTCATCCCCTGCCCCTCGGGACAGGGGATAGCAATCAGCCCCAGCATTTT. It codes for CASTHPLPLGTGDSNQPQHF.

This sequence joins TRBV4-3 and TRBJ2-3; perhaps TRBD1 as D (6 bases). CDR1 and CDR2 (germline): LGHNA, YSLEER. V shed 0 bases and J shed 2 bases, with 18 bases lying between them. The CDR3 contains 18 residues. The CDR3 here is CASSQDPRGSANTDTQYF. The CDR3 DNA reads as TGCGCCAGCAGCCAAGATCCTAGGGGGAGCGCAAACACAGATACGCAGTATTTT.

This clone was picked up a small number of times. The rearrangement links TRBV15 to TRBJ2-7, with TRBD1 matching 9 bases. The CDR3 spans 15 residues. V trimming: 0 bases; J trimming: 3 bases; junction bases outside the gene matches: 3. Germline V gene data show CDR1 as LNHNV and CDR2 as YYDKDF (reference sequence). The CDR3 DNA is TGTGCCACCAGCAGAGATCCGGGACAGGGCTACGAGCAGTACTTC. Translated, it gives CATSRDPGQGYEQYF. The whole variable domain, filled in from reference TRBV15 and TRBJ2-7, reads DAMVIQNPRYQVTQFGKPVTLSCSQTLNHNVMYWYQQKSSQAPKLLFHYYDKDFNNEADTPDNFQSRRPNTSFCFLDIRSPGLGDTAMYLCATSRDPGQGYEQYFGPGTRLTVT.

V and J are TRBV30 and TRBJ1-3; perhaps TRBD1 as D (5 bases). Deletions cut 2 bases from V and 6 bases from J, with 14 bases between. This CDR3 region has 14 residues. Looked up from germline, CDR1 is GTSNPN and CDR2 is SVGIG (reference sequence). CDR3 sequence (DNA): TGTGCCTGGAGTCTATCCAGGGCGGAAAACACCATATATTTT. This translates into CAWSLSRAENTIYF.

This chain uses TRBV25-1 with TRBJ2-1; D gene ambiguous. Deletions cut 6 bases from V and 2 bases from J, with 11 bases between. This CDR3 spans 14 amino acids. CDR1 is MGHDK and CDR2 is SYGVNS in the germline V gene. The CDR3 loop is CASSQPTTYNEQFF. CDR3 nucleotide sequence: TGTGCCAGCAGCCAACCTACTACCTACAATGAGCAGTTCTTC.

The CDR3, as DNA: TGTGCCAGCAGTGTCGTGACAGGGGGCCCGAAGGACACTGAAGCTTTCTTT. Translation gives CASSVVTGGPKDTEAFF. This sequence joins TRBV2 and TRBJ1-1, with 10 bases identical to TRBD1. The CDR3 spans 17 residues. The V gene end was trimmed by 4 bases and the J gene end by 3 bases; junction bases not matched to a gene: 11. Looked up from germline, CDR1 is SNHLY and CDR2 is FYNNEI. Supplemented by reference TRBV2 and TRBJ1-1, the full variable domain reads EPEVTQTPSHQVTQMGQEVILRCVPISNHLYFYWYRQILGQKVEFLVSFYNNEISEKSEIFDDQFSVERPDGSNFTLKIRSTKLEDSAMYFCASSVVTGGPKDTEAFFGQGTRLTVV.